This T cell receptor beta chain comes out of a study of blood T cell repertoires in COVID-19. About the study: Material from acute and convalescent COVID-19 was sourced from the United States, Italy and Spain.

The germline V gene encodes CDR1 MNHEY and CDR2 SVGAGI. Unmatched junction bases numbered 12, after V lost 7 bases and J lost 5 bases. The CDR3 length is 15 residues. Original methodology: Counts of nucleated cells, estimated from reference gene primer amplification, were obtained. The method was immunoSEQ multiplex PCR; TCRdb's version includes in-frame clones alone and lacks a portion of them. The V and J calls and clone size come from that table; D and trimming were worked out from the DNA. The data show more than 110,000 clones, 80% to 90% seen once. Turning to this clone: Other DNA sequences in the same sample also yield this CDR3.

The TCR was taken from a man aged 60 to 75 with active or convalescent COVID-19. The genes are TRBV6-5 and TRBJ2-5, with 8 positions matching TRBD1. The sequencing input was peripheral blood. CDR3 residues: CASINRGDWGETQYF. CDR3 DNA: TGTGCCAGCATTAACAGGGGGGACTGGGGGGAGACCCAGTACTTC.